Sequencing of this T cell receptor (beta chain) was carried out in a study of T cells in localized non-small cell lung cancer. For this clone: The target antigen is unknown.

Germline V CDR1 and CDR2: MNHEY, SVGAGI. The length of the CDR3 is 15 residues. Trimming removed 2 bases at V and 3 bases at J, with 13 bases between. The repertoire was sequenced with immunoSEQ multiplex PCR; TCRdb's copy has only in-frame clones and lacks some. Among some 19,000 clones listed, roughly 84% were seen once. Study-wide findings and caveats: Adjacent uninvolved lung had the highest clonality, suggesting focused antigen responses. With higher T cell density in blood came longer overall survival. Adjacent lung held a median 57 of the top 100 tumor clones. Sequencing, confined to only one tumor region, leaves heterogeneity possible.

This TCR was sampled from a man aged 40 to 69 with stage I lung adenocarcinoma. The V gene is TRBV6-5, the J gene TRBJ1-2, with a tentative D call TRBD1 (5 bases). The specimen comprised peripheral blood, sampled before any cancer treatment. The CDR3 coding sequence is TGTGCCAGCAGTTACGGGGGTAATACGGACTATGGCTACACCTTC. Translating gives CASSYGGNTDYGYTF.